This T cell receptor beta chain was captured by sequencing in a study of control samples from healthy donors and cancer patients. V lost 5 bases and J lost 10; bases outside the gene matches: 10. CDR3 size: 13 residues. CDR1 and CDR2 from the germline V gene are SGHTA and FQGNSA. Here immunoSEQ multiplex PCR was the method, and the copy in TCRdb shows in-frame clones only, minus some. This repertoire shows 63,000 or so clones, approximately 80% found once; its top ten account for 25% to 35%. The sequencing input was blood. This TCR came from a man between 45 and 60 years old in good health. The rearrangement joins TRBV7-2 to TRBJ1-1, with 7 bases that match TRBD1. CDR3 protein: CASSPPTGNPAFF. The CDR3 DNA reads as TGTGCCAGCAGCCCACCGACAGGGAACCCAGCTTTCTTT. Based on the CDR3 plus reference TRBV7-2 and TRBJ1-1, the full variable domain is GAGVSQSPSNKVTEKGKDVELRCDPISGHTALYWYRQSLGQGLEFLIYFQGNSAPDKSGLPSDRFSAERTGGSVSTLTIQRTQQEDSAVYLCASSPPTGNPAFFGQGTRLTVV.